This T cell receptor beta chain originates from a study of human T cells and chemical hapten exposure. The study's findings and limits: Donors' alopecia may make their immune response differ from healthy people's.

Described time point: patch test 3, about 24 weeks after DPC sensitization. Treatment reported: therapeutic diphenylcyclopropenone sensitization with weekly scalp DPC. Comment on this clonotype: Its target is unknown.

Library construction involved attaching unique molecular identifiers to individual cDNA molecules, which allowed quantitative, reproducible TCR counting. One entry per CDR3 protein results from TCRdb running MiXCR on the RACE reads. Of about 160,000 distinct CDR3 sequences in the sample, 28% were seen once. This TCR was recovered from a woman younger than 35 with alopecia areata. Some clones in this sample may be carry-over from other donors' samples. The material sequenced was whole blood, taken in connection with sensitization to the hapten diphenylcyclopropenone (DPC).

The CDR3 coding sequence is TGTGCCAGCAGCGTCGGGGGGACCGGGGAGCTGTTTTTT. This translates into CASSVGGTGELFF. V gene TRBV9 combines with J gene TRBJ2-2; TRBD2 aligns across 7 bases. The germline gives CDR1 SGDLS, CDR2 YYNGEE. Trimming at V came to 2 bases and at J to 5 bases, leaving 0 bases not matched to a gene. The CDR3 is 13 residues long.